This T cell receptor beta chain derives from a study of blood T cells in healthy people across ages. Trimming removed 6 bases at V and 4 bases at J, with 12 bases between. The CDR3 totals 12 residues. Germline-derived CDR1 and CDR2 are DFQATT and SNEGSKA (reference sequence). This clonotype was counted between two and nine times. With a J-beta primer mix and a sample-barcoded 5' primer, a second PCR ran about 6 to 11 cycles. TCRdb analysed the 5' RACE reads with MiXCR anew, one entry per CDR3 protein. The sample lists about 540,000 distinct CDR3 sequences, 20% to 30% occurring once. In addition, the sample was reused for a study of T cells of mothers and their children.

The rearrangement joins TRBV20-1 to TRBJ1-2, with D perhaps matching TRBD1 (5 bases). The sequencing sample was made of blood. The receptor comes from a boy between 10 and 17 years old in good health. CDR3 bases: TGCAGTGCCCGCACAGGATCCTATGGCTACACCTTC. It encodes CSARTGSYGYTF.